This T cell receptor beta chain was captured by sequencing in a study of PD-1 blockade in classical Hodgkin lymphoma. After autologous stem cell transplantation all patients relapsed, and prior brentuximab vedotin exposure differed between cohorts. Trimming pared 2 bases from V and 0 bases from J, leaving 10 bases between. The V gene's germline CDR1 is SGHTA and CDR2 FQGNSA. The CDR3 length is 16 residues. Profiled with immunoSEQ multiplex PCR; TCRdb holds only in-frame clones, not every one. The sample shows more than 15,000 clones, under 85% of them seen only once. Findings of the study overall: When set against healthy donors, newly diagnosed patients were reported to show lower baseline TCR diversity.

This clone showed up just a few times. Antigen: not known. The origin of this receptor is a human donor with classical Hodgkin lymphoma. The sample here was peripheral blood mononuclear cells (PBMCs), taken at baseline. The chain uses TRBV7-2 and TRBJ2-2; a weak D match, TRBD1 (6 bases). The DNA for the CDR3 is TGTGCCAGCAGCTTATTTGGGGGCGCGAACACCGGGGAGCTGTTTTTT. It is translated as CASSLFGGANTGELFF.